This TCR beta chain was recorded in a study of blood T cell repertoires in COVID-19. Study-wide context: Acute-phase and convalescent COVID-19 samples originated in the United States, Italy and Spain. Sources were T cells, B-cell-depleted T cells, or PBMCs; the material itself was cDNA or gDNA.

Original processing methods: Researchers report that nucleated cell counts were estimated from reference gene primer amplification. TCRdb's copy holds only in-frame clones and misses some; the assay was immunoSEQ multiplex PCR. That table supplies the V and J calls and clone size; D and trimming were determined from the DNA. The table includes 65,000 or so clones, approximately 84% detected once. Germline V gives CDR1 SGHKS, CDR2 YYEKEE (reference sequence). This CDR3 has 13 residues. Trimming removed 0 bases from V and 1 base from J, with 4 bases in between. The chain uses TRBV5-5 and TRBJ1-1; D remains unclear. The TCR originated in a human donor in a cohort sampled during active COVID-19. The material sequenced was peripheral blood. CDR3 in amino acids: CASSLGGNTEAFF. CDR3 sequence (DNA): TGTGCCAGCAGCTTGGGAGGGAACACTGAAGCTTTCTTT.